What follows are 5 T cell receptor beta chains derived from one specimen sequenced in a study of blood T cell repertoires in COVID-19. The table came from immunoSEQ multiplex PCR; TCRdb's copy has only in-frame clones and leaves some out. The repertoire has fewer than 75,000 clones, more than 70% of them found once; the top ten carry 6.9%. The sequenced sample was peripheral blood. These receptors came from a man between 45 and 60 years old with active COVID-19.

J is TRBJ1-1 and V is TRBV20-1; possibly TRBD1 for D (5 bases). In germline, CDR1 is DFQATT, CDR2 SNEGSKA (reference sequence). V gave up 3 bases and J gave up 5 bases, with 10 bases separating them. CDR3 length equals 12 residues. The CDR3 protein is CSASLGVTEAFF. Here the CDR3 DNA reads TGCAGTGCTAGTTTAGGGGTTACTGAAGCTTTCTTT.

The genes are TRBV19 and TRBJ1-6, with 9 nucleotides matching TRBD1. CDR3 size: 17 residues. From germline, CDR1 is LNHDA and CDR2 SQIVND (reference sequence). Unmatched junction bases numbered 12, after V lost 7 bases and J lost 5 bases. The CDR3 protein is CASKTIAGTGNNSPLHF. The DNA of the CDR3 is TGTGCCAGTAAAACTATAGCCGGGACAGGGAATAATTCACCCCTCCACTTT.

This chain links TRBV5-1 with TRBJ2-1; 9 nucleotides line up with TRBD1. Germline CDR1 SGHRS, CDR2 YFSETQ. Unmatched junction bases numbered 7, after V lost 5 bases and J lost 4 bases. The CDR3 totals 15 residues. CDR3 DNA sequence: TGCGCCAGCAGACCCGGGACAGGGTCGTACAATGAGCAGTTCTTC. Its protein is CASRPGTGSYNEQFF. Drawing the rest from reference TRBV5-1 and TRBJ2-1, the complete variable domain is KAGVTQTPRYLIKTRGQQVTLSCSPISGHRSVSWYQQTPGQGLQFLFEYFSETQRNKGNFPGRFSGRQFSNSRSEMNVSTLELGDSALYLCASRPGTGSYNEQFFGPGTRLTVL.

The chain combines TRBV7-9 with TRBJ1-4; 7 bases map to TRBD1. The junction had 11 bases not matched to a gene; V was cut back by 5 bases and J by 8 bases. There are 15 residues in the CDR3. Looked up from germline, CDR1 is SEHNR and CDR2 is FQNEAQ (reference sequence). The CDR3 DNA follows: TGTGCCAGCAGCGCAGGCCACAGGGGAGGAGAAAAACTGTTTTTT. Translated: CASSAGHRGGEKLFF.

The CDR3 DNA sequence: TGTGCCAGCAGTTACTCGATTCAGTACGGTAGCCCCCTCCACTTT. This encodes CASSYSIQYGSPLHF. V is TRBV6-5 and J is TRBJ1-6; D unclear. The CDR3 has 15 amino acids. With 0 bases removed from V and 13 bases from J, the gap between germline ends came to 16 bases. Germline V gene data show CDR1 as MNHEY and CDR2 as SVGAGI.